This TCR beta chain comes out of a study of immune reconstitution after stem cell transplant in scleroderma (dated 2017 in TCRdb). This clonotype is judged medium-sized (0.01 to 0.1%). This receptor's antigen is unknown. Base-call qualities are not available, and no considerably larger clone is one nucleotide away. The method behind the library was RT-PCR. The reads were generated on an Illumina MiSeq. Using fastp at Q25 and MiXCR, TCRdb reprocessed the public reads and kept productive beta chains. CDR3 protein duplicates are merged, each entry listing the most common genes and DNA. The sample profile shows some 2,200 distinct CDR3 sequences; 8% to 9.5% of them were found once. Jointly, the top ten make up 20% to 25% of the sample. Sequences MNHEY (CDR1) and SVGEGT (CDR2) are obtained from the germline V gene. V has 5 bases trimmed and J has 5 bases trimmed; junction bases matching no gene number 5. Reading from cysteine to phenylalanine, the CDR3 counts 13 amino acids. Just CDR3 DNA is preserved here, 39 bases in frame from base 1.

Sampling took place before or after autologous hematopoietic stem cell transplantation (not recorded which). The sequence links TRBV6-2 or TRBV6-3 to TRBJ2-7, and TRBD1 matches 8 of the central bases. The receptor's source is a male donor with systemic sclerosis. The sequence in DNA is TGTGCCAGCAGTCCCCCGGACAGGGACGAGCAGTACTTC. It specifies CASSPPDRDEQYF.